This entry lists 22 T cell receptor beta chains sequenced from one sample in a study of blood T cell repertoires in COVID-19. The data were produced by immunoSEQ multiplex PCR, yet TCRdb's version contains in-frame clones alone and is incomplete. Counted here are just under 350,000 clones, 65% to 85% occurring once; the ten biggest clones make up almost 3%. Sequencing was done on a sample of peripheral blood. These receptors were taken from a man aged 25 to 40 with active or convalescent COVID-19.

This clone was counted a few times. V usage is TRBV6-2 or TRBV6-3 and J usage is TRBJ1-2; D remains ambiguous. Trimming took off 6 bases at V and 3 bases at J, with 11 bases between the two ends. The germline gives CDR1 MNHEY, CDR2 SVGEGT. CDR3 length: 13 amino acids. The chain's CDR3 is CASSPDGDYGYTF. The CDR3 bases are TGTGCCAGCAGCCCGGACGGGGACTATGGCTACACCTTC.

J is TRBJ2-3 and V is TRBV5-1; D is unclear. V lost 0 bases, J lost 4 bases, and 3 bases lay in between. In germline, CDR1 is SGHRS, CDR2 YFSETQ. The CDR3 covers 12 residues. The CDR3 is CASSLVADTQYF. For the CDR3, the DNA is TGCGCCAGCAGCTTGGTAGCAGATACGCAGTATTTT.

V usage is TRBV7-9 and J usage is TRBJ1-1; D remains unclear. The V gene lost 4 bases and the J gene lost 1 base, with 7 bases spanning the gap. Germline V gives CDR1 SEHNR, CDR2 FQNEAQ (reference sequence). The CDR3 sequence is 13 residues long. In DNA, the CDR3 is TGTGCCAGCAGCTCCCCGGGGAACACTGAAGCTTTCTTT. Residues: CASSSPGNTEAFF.

The rearrangement links TRBV18 to TRBJ2-5; 7 bases map to TRBD1. Per germline, CDR1 KGHSH and CDR2 LQKENI. The ends lost 6 bases at V and 3 bases at J; junction bases unmatched: 16. There are 17 residues in the CDR3. This CDR3 is CASSPLTTGATKETQYF. In nucleotides, the CDR3 is TGTGCCAGCTCGCCTTTAACCACAGGGGCGACTAAAGAGACCCAGTACTTC. The variable domain in full, completed from reference TRBV18 and TRBJ2-5, reads NAGVMQNPRHLVRRRGQEARLRCSPMKGHSHVYWYRQLPEEGLKFMVYLQKENIIDESGMPKERFSAEFPKEGPSILRIQQVVRGDSAAYFCASSPLTTGATKETQYFGPGTRLLVL.

The CDR3: CATSDPGLNTGELFF. In DNA, the CDR3 is TGTGCCACCAGTGATCCGGGACTGAACACCGGGGAGCTGTTTTTT. The J gene is TRBJ2-2, the V gene TRBV24-1, with D possibly matching TRBD2 (6 bases). CDR3 length equals 15 residues. CDR1 is KGHDR and CDR2 is SFDVKD in the germline V gene. V was shortened by 3 bases and J by 1 base, with 8 bases between the two germline ends.

The rearrangement uses TRBV11-3 and TRBJ2-1; 7 nucleotides line up with TRBD2. This CDR3 is 15 amino acids long. V lost 5 bases to trimming and J lost 4 bases; unmatched junction nucleotides: 8. Per germline, CDR1 SGHNT and CDR2 YENEEA. The CDR3 DNA is TGTGCCAGCAGCCCCGGGGGGACTAATTACAATGAGCAGTTCTTC. Amino acid sequence: CASSPGGTNYNEQFF.

This clone came up a few times. V is TRBV2 and J is TRBJ1-5; D perhaps matches TRBD1 (6 bases). Germline V CDR1 and CDR2: SNHLY, FYNNEI. V lost 2 bases and J lost 1, with 9 bases in between. The length of the CDR3 is 15 residues. As DNA, the CDR3 is TGTGCCAGCAGTGAACAGGGGTTGAGCAATCAGCCCCAGCATTTT. Amino acid sequence: CASSEQGLSNQPQHF.

The V call is TRBV5-6, the J call TRBJ2-7; TRBD2 might be the D (6 bases). The CDR3 length is 16 residues. V was cut by 4 bases and J by 3 bases, with 20 bases left in between. Looked up from germline, CDR1 is SGHDT and CDR2 is YYEEEE. CDR3 coding DNA: TGTGCCAGCAGCGTGGTGGACGCGGGACGCCGCTACGAGCAGTACTTC. Translating gives CASSVVDAGRRYEQYF.

This clone was found a few times. This rearrangement joins TRBV19 to TRBJ2-2; a possible D gene is TRBD2 (5 bases). Germline V gene data show CDR1 as LNHDA and CDR2 as SQIVND (reference sequence). Trimming left V 6 bases short and J 4 bases short, with 9 bases between. This CDR3 comprises 13 residues. The CDR3 DNA follows: TGTGCCAGTAGGGACTTGGGCACCGGGGAGCTGTTTTTT. Its translation: CASRDLGTGELFF.

The chain is built from TRBV9 and TRBJ2-5; TRBD1 might be the D (6 bases). V was pared by 0 bases and J by 5 bases, with 17 bases between. CDR3 length: 16 amino acids. Germline V gene lookup returns CDR1 SGDLS and CDR2 YYNGEE. CDR3: CASSVGAPKRGETQYF. The CDR3 DNA reads TGTGCCAGCAGCGTAGGAGCTCCCAAAAGGGGGGAGACCCAGTACTTC.

The rearrangement joins TRBV24-1 to TRBJ2-7; D possibly corresponds to TRBD2 (5 bases). This CDR3 is built from 12 residues. V shed 4 bases and J shed 8 bases, with 11 bases lying between them. The germline V gene encodes CDR1 KGHDR and CDR2 SFDVKD. Written as DNA, the CDR3 is TGTGCCACCAGTGAGCTTACTAGTCAGCAGTACTTC. Protein: CATSELTSQQYF.

The chain is built from TRBV7-9 and TRBJ1-5; tentative D call: TRBD1 (6 bases). The length of the CDR3 is 16 residues. The ends were cut back, 5 bases at V and 3 bases at J, with 17 bases in the middle. Germline CDR1 and CDR2: SEHNR and FQNEAQ (reference sequence). The CDR3 sequence: CASSPGSGTHNQPQHF. The CDR3 DNA sequence: TGTGCCAGCAGCCCCGGGTCGGGGACACACAATCAGCCCCAGCATTTT.

V usage is TRBV6-5 and J usage is TRBJ1-3; a weak D match, TRBD1 (6 bases). The V gene's germline CDR1 is MNHEY and CDR2 SVGAGI. This CDR3 region has 16 residues. V gave up 3 bases and J gave up 2 bases, with 14 bases separating them. The CDR3 DNA is TGTGCCAGCAGTTATGATCATAACAGGGCTGGAAACACCATATATTTT. This gives the protein CASSYDHNRAGNTIYF.

Only a few counts were recorded for this clone. The chain combines TRBV3-1 (or the pseudogene TRBV3-2) with TRBJ1-1; no firm D call. CDR1 and CDR2 (germline): LGHDT, YNNKEL (reference sequence). The V end lost 7 bases, the J end lost 0 bases, and 9 bases lay between the germline ends. This CDR3 comprises 13 residues. CDR3 nucleotides: TGTGCCAGCACCTTGACATTGAACACTGAAGCTTTCTTT. This translates into CASTLTLNTEAFF.

CDR3 nucleotides: TGTGCCAGCAGCGGTACTAGAGTAGACAATGAGCAGTTCTTC. It translates to CASSGTRVDNEQFF. The chain has TRBV28 and TRBJ2-1; weak D call: TRBD2 (5 bases). Germline assignment: CDR1 MDHEN and CDR2 SYDVKM. This CDR3 region has 14 residues. Trimming took off 6 bases at V and 5 bases at J, with 14 bases between the two ends.

V and J are TRBV6-5 and TRBJ1-2; D may be TRBD1 (6 bases). The CDR3 is made up of 15 amino acids. Trimming removed 4 bases from V and 2 bases from J, with 14 bases in between. Germline V gene lookup returns CDR1 MNHEY and CDR2 SVGAGI. CDR3 nucleotide sequence: TGTGCCAGCAGTTCCCCCGGGACATCAAACTATGGCTACACCTTC. This gives the protein CASSSPGTSNYGYTF.

This rearrangement joins TRBV10-3 to TRBJ1-2, with D possibly being TRBD1 (5 bases). In germline, CDR1 is ENHRY, CDR2 SYGVKD. The ends were cut back, 4 bases at V and 5 bases at J, with 26 bases in the middle. CDR3 length: 18 amino acids. CDR3 coding DNA: TGTGCCATCAGTGGCACCCCCGGGGGGACTTCATTTTATTATGGCTACACCTTC. Amino acids: CAISGTPGGTSFYYGYTF.

Only one count was recorded for this clone. The chain combines TRBV27 with TRBJ1-6; 7 bases match TRBD1. Germline CDR1 reads MNHEY; CDR2 reads SMNVEV (reference sequence). Unmatched junction bases numbered 5, after V lost 3 bases and J lost 9 bases. This CDR3 region has 14 residues. In DNA, the CDR3 is TGTGCCAGCAGTTTTTTAGGGGGCACTTCACCCCTCCACTTT. As protein: CASSFLGGTSPLHF.

J is TRBJ2-1 and V is TRBV3-1 (or the pseudogene TRBV3-2); D remains unclear. The CDR3 contains 9 residues. Germline V lookup: CDR1 LGHDT, CDR2 YNNKEL (reference sequence). Trimming stripped 3 bases from V and 15 bases from J, with 6 bases between. Written as DNA, the CDR3 is TGTGCCAGCAGCCATCCTAGGTTCTTC. It translates to CASSHPRFF.

The rearrangement uses TRBV5-8 and TRBJ2-1, with D perhaps TRBD1 (6 bases). Germline CDR1 reads SGHTS; CDR2 reads YDEGEE. Between the trimmed V and J ends, which lost 0 bases and 8 bases, there was a span of 9 bases. The CDR3 is made up of 13 amino acids. The CDR3 DNA is TGTGCCAGCAGCTTGGATGGGGGCTATGAGCAGTTCTTC. Translating it yields CASSLDGGYEQFF.

Comments on this clone: The same CDR3 also results from other DNA sequences found in this sample. The chain recombines TRBV20-1 with TRBJ1-1; D ambiguous. This CDR3 is 12 amino acids long. V was cut by 3 bases and J by 1 base, with 6 bases left in between. Germline loops: CDR1 DFQATT, CDR2 SNEGSKA (reference sequence). DNA for the CDR3: TGCAGTGCTAGTACCGGGAACACTGAAGCTTTCTTT. The encoded protein is CSASTGNTEAFF.

CDR3 sequence reads: CATSDRTTLTGHNEQFF. The CDR3 coding sequence is TGTGCCACCAGTGATCGGACTACCCTGACCGGACACAATGAGCAGTTCTTC. V is TRBV24-1 and J is TRBJ2-1; D possibly corresponds to TRBD2 (6 bases). Germline V gene lookup returns CDR1 KGHDR and CDR2 SFDVKD. This CDR3 is 17 amino acids long. The germline V and J ends were trimmed by 3 bases and 5 bases, with 19 bases remaining between them.